This T cell receptor (beta chain) came from a study of blood T cell repertoires in COVID-19. In the authors' workflow: Estimated nucleated cell counts came from reference gene primer amplification. The table came from immunoSEQ multiplex PCR; TCRdb's copy has only in-frame clones and leaves some out. The DNA was the basis for D and trimming; V, J and clone size are from that table. The data hold about 60,000 clones, with around 88% observed a single time. The V segment lost 3 bases and the J segment 0 bases; nucleotides outside the gene matches: 5. The CDR3 sequence is 15 residues long. The V gene's germline CDR1 is SGHTA and CDR2 FQGNSA.

The chain links TRBV7-2 to TRBJ2-7, with 7 bases that match TRBD2. The clonotype originates from a woman at least 80 years old with active COVID-19. Sequenced sample: peripheral blood. The CDR3 loop reads CASSFSGGTSYEQYF. DNA of the CDR3: TGTGCCAGCAGCTTCTCGGGGGGTACCTCCTACGAGCAGTACTTC.